This T cell receptor (beta chain) was retrieved from a study of CD8+CD57+ T cells in acquired aplastic anemia. About the study: Sorted CD4+ and CD8+ cells yielded DNA averaging around 3 ug.

Profiling of TCR beta VDJ combinations and CDR3 sequences used genomic DNA as template. TCRdb redid the calling of the reads with MiXCR, one entry per CDR3 protein. The sample comprises 150,000 to 200,000 distinct CDR3 sequences, about 50% of which are singletons, and 10% to 15% rests with the top ten. The CDR3 contains 13 residues. The germline V gene encodes CDR1 SQVTM and CDR2 ANQGSEA. V lost 4 bases and J lost 0, with 10 bases in between. Flow cytometry had shown expanded CD8+CD57+ cells in the patients chosen for sequencing. In all patients, the disease was severe acquired aplastic anemia. The TCR originated in a human donor with aplastic anemia. V usage is TRBV29-1 and J usage is TRBJ2-7, with TRBD1 as a possible D gene (5 bases). The sample comprised sorted CD4+, CD8+, or CD8+CD57+ T cells (not recorded which) from PBMCs. The CDR3 sequence: CSVVWGHSYEQYF. The CDR3 bases are TGCAGCGTTGTCTGGGGCCACTCCTACGAGCAGTACTTC.